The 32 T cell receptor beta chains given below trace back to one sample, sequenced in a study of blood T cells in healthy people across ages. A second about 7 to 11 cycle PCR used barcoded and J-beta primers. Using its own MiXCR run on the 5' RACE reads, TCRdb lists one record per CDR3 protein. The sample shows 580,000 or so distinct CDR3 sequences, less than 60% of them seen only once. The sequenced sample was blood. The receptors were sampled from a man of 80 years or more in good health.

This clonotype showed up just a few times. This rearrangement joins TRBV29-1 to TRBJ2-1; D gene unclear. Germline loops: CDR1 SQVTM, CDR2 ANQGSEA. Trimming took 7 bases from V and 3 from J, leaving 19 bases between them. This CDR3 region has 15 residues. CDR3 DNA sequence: TGCAGCGACCTAGTGGACGGGCAAGTCTACAATGAGCAGTTCTTC. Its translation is CSDLVDGQVYNEQFF.

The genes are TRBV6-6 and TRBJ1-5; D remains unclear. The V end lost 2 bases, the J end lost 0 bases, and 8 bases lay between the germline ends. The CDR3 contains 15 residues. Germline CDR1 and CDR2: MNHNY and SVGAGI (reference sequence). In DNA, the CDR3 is TGTGCCAGCAGTTACAGATACCCTAGCAATCAGCCCCAGCATTTT. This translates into CASSYRYPSNQPQHF.

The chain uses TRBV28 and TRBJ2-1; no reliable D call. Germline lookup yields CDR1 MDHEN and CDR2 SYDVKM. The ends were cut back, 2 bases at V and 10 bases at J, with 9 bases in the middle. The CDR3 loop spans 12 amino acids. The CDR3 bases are TGTGCCAGCAGTTTAGGGCTCCGCGAGCAGTTCTTC. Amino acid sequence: CASSLGLREQFF.

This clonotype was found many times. CDR3 amino acids: CASSYDPWETQYF. CDR3 bases: TGTGCCAGCAGTTACGACCCTTGGGAGACCCAGTACTTC. The chain is built from TRBV6-5 and TRBJ2-5; D unresolved. Between the trimmed V and J ends, which lost 2 bases and 5 bases, there was a span of 9 bases. This CDR3 comprises 13 residues. Per germline, CDR1 MNHEY and CDR2 SVGAGI.

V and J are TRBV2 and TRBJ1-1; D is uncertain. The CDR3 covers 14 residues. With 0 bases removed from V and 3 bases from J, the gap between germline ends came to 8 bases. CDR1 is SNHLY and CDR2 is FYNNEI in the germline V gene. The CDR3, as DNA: TGTGCCAGCAGTGAAGCGAGGTTATACACTGAAGCTTTCTTT. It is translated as CASSEARLYTEAFF.

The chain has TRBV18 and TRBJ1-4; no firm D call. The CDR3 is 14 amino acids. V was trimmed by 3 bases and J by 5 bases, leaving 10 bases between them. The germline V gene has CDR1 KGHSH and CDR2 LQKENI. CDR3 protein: CASSPALGNEKLFF. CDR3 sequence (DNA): TGTGCCAGCTCACCGGCCTTGGGGAATGAAAAACTGTTTTTT.

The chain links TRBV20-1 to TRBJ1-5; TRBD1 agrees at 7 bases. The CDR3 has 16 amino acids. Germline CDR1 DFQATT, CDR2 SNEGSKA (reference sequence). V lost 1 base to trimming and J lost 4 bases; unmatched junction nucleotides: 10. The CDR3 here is CSARGIWDRLNQPQHF. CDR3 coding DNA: TGCAGTGCTAGAGGCATTTGGGACAGATTAAATCAGCCCCAGCATTTT.

CDR3 amino acids: CASSSDRGYSPLHF. The CDR3 region has the DNA TGTGCCAGCAGCTCGGACAGGGGTTATTCACCCCTCCACTTT. The rearrangement uses TRBV5-6 and TRBJ1-6; TRBD1 aligns across 9 bases. Germline-derived CDR1 and CDR2 are SGHDT and YYEEEE. The CDR3 has 14 amino acids. The V and J ends lost 3 bases and 8 bases, in that order; junction bases with no gene match: 3. The full variable domain, rest sourced from reference TRBV5-6 and TRBJ1-6, is DAGVTQSPTHLIKTRGQQVTLRCSPKSGHDTVSWYQQALGQGPQFIFQYYEEEERQRGNFPDRFSGHQFPNYSSELNVNALLLGDSALYLCASSSDRGYSPLHFGNGTRLTVT.

This chain's CDR3 is CSAQGGLGGNNQPQHF. CDR3 DNA sequence: TGCAGTGCTCAAGGAGGGCTGGGCGGTAACAATCAGCCCCAGCATTTT. V is TRBV20-1 and J is TRBJ1-5; no firm D call. The CDR3 runs 16 residues. The germline V gene encodes CDR1 DFQATT and CDR2 SNEGSKA (reference sequence). Trimming shortened V by 5 bases and J by 3 bases, and 20 bases separated the two germline ends.

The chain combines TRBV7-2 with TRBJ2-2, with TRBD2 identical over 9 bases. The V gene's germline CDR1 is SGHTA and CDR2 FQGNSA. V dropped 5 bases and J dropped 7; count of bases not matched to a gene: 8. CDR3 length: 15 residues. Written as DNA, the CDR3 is TGTGCCAGCAGCGCCGTGTTAGCGGGAGTCGGGGAGCTGTTTTTT. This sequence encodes CASSAVLAGVGELFF. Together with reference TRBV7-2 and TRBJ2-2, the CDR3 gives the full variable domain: GAGVSQSPSNKVTEKGKDVELRCDPISGHTALYWYRQSLGQGLEFLIYFQGNSAPDKSGLPSDRFSAERTGGSVSTLTIQRTQQEDSAVYLCASSAVLAGVGELFFGEGSRLTVL.

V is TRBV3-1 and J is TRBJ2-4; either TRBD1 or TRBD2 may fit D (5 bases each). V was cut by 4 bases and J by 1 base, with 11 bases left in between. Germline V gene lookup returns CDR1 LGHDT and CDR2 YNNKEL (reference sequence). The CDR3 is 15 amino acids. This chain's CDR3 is CASSPRGPAKNIQYF. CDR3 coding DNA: TGTGCCAGCAGCCCCCGGGGCCCGGCCAAAAACATTCAGTACTTC.

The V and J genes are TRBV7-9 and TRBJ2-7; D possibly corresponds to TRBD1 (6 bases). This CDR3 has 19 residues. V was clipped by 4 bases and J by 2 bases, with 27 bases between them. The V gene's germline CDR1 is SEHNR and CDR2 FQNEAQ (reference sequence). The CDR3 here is CASSWIRDTQGNGPYEQYF. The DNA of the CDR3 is TGTGCCAGCAGCTGGATCCGGGACACTCAGGGAAATGGACCCTACGAGCAGTACTTC.

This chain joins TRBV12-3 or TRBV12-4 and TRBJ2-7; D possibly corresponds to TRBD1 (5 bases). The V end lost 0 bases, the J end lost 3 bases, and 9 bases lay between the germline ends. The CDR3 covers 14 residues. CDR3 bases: TGTGCCAGCAGTTTAGCTAGGGGCGTCTACGAGCAGTACTTC. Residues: CASSLARGVYEQYF.

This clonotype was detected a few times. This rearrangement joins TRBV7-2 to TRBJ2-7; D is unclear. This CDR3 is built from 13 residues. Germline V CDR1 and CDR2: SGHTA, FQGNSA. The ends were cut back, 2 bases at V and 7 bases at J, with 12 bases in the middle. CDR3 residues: CASSLQRLEEQYF. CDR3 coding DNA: TGTGCCAGCAGCTTACAGCGTTTAGAAGAGCAGTACTTC.

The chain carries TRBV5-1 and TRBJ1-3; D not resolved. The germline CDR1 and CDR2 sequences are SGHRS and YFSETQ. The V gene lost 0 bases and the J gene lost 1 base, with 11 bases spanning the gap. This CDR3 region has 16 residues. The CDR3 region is CASSLAGPKSGNTIYF. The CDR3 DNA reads TGCGCCAGCAGCTTGGCCGGGCCCAAATCTGGAAACACCATATATTTT.

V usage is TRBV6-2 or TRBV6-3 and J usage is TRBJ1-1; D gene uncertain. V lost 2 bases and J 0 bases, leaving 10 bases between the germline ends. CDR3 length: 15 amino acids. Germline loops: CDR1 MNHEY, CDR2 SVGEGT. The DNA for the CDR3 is TGTGCCAGCAGTTACGCCCTGAGGGTGAACACTGAAGCTTTCTTT. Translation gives CASSYALRVNTEAFF.

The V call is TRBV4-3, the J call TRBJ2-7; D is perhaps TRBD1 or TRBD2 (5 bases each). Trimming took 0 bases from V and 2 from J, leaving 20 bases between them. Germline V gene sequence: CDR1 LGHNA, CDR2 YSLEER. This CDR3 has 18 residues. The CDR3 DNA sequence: TGCGCCAGCAGCCAAGATTCGGGGCAGGCGAATCCCCCCTACGAGCAGTACTTC. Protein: CASSQDSGQANPPYEQYF.

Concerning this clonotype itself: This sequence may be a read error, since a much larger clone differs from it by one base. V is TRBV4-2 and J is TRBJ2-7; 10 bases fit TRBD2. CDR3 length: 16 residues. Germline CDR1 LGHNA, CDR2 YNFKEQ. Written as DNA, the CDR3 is TGTGCCAGCAACCAAGACCCTAGCGGGGGCTCCTACGAGCAGTACTTC. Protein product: CASNQDPSGGSYEQYF.

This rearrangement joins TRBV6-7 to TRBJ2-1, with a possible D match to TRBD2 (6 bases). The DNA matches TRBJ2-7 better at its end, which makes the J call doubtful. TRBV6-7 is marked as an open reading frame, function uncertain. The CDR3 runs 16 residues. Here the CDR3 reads CASSYGCGETYNEQYF. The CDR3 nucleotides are TGTGCCAGCAGTTACGGGTGCGGGGAAACCTACAATGAGCAGTACTTC.

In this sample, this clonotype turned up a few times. The CDR3 protein is CASSIEWGTDTQYF. The CDR3 bases are TGTGCCAGCAGTATTGAGTGGGGAACAGATACGCAGTATTTT. The gene calls are TRBV5-5 and TRBJ2-3; D is unresolved. This CDR3 is 14 amino acids long. The ends were cut back, 5 bases at V and 3 bases at J, with 13 bases in the middle. CDR1 is SGHKS and CDR2 is YYEKEE in the germline V gene (reference sequence).

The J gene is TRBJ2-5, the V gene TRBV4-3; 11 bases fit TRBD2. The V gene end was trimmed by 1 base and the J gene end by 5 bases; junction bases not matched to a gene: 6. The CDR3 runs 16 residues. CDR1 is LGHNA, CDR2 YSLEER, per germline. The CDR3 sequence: CASSQVLAGGGETQYF. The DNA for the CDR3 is TGCGCCAGCAGCCAAGTTCTAGCGGGGGGAGGGGAGACCCAGTACTTC.

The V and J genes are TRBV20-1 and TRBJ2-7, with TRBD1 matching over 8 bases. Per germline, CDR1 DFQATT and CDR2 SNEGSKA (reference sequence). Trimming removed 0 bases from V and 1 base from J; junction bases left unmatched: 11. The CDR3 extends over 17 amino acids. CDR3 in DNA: TGCAGTGCTAGAGATGGAGGAGGAACAGGGGGATCCTACGAGCAGTACTTC. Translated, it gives CSARDGGGTGGSYEQYF.

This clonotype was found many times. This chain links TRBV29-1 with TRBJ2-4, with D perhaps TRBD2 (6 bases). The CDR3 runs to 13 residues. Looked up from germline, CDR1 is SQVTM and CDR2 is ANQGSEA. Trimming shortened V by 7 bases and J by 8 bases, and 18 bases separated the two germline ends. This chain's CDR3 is CSARGATTDIQYF. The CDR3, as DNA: TGCAGCGCCCGCGGGGCCACCACGGACATTCAGTACTTC.

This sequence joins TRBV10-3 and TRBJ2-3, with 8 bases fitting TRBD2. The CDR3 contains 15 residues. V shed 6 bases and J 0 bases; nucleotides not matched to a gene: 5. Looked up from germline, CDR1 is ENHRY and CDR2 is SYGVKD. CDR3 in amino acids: CAISPQRGSTDTQYF. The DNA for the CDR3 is TGTGCCATCAGCCCGCAGCGGGGGAGCACAGATACGCAGTATTTT.

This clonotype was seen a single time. CDR3 nucleotides: TGCAGCGTTGAAGATTTCGGCACCGGGGAGCTGTTTTTT. Its translation: CSVEDFGTGELFF. V usage is TRBV29-1 and J usage is TRBJ2-2; D not certain. CDR1 and CDR2 from the germline V gene are SQVTM and ANQGSEA. The CDR3 contains 13 residues. V was trimmed by 0 bases and J by 4 bases, leaving 6 bases between them.

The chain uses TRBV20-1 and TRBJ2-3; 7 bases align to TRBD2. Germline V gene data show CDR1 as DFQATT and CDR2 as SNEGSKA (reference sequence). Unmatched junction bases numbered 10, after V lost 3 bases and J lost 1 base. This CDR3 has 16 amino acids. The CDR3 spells CSASPAPSGGTDTQYF. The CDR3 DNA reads TGCAGTGCTAGCCCAGCCCCCAGCGGGGGCACAGATACGCAGTATTTT.

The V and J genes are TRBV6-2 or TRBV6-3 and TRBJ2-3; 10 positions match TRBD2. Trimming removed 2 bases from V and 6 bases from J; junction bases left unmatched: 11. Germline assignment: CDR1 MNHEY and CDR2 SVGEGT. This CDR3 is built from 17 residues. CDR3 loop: CASSYRASGGPTDTQYF. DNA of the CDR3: TGTGCCAGCAGTTACCGGGCTAGCGGGGGCCCCACGGATACGCAGTATTTT.

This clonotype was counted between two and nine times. CDR3 in amino acids: CAISEFREGFEAFF. The CDR3 DNA reads TGTGCCATCAGTGAGTTTAGGGAGGGGTTTGAAGCTTTCTTT. The chain links TRBV10-3 to TRBJ1-1, with D perhaps matching TRBD1 (5 bases). Trimming took off 1 base at V and 7 bases at J, with 13 bases between the two ends. Germline lookup yields CDR1 ENHRY and CDR2 SYGVKD. This CDR3 contains 14 residues.

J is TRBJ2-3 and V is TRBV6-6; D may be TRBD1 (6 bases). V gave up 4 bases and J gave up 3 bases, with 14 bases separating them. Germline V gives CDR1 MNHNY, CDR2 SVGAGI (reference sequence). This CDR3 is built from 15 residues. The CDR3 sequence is CASSLGGTRTDTQYF. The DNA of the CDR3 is TGTGCCAGCAGTTTAGGGGGTACGAGGACAGATACGCAGTATTTT.

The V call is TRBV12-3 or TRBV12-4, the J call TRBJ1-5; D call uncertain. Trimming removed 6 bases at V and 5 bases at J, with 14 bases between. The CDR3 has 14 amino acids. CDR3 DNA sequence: TGTGCCAGCAGCCCGGACGGGAGGGATCAGCCCCAGCATTTT. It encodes CASSPDGRDQPQHF.

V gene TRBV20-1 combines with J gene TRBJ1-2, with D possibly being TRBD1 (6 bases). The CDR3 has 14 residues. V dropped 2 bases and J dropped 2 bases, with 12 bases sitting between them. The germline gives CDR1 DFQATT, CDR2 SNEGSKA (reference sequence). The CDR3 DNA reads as TGCAGTGCTAGATACAGGGACCCAAACTATGGCTACACCTTC. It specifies CSARYRDPNYGYTF.

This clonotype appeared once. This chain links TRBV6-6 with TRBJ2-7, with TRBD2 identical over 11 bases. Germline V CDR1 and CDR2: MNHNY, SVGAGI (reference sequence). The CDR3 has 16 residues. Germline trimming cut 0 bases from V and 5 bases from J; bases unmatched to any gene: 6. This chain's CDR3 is CASSYSGTSGRNEQYF. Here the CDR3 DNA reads TGTGCCAGCAGTTACTCTGGGACTAGCGGTCGCAACGAGCAGTACTTC.